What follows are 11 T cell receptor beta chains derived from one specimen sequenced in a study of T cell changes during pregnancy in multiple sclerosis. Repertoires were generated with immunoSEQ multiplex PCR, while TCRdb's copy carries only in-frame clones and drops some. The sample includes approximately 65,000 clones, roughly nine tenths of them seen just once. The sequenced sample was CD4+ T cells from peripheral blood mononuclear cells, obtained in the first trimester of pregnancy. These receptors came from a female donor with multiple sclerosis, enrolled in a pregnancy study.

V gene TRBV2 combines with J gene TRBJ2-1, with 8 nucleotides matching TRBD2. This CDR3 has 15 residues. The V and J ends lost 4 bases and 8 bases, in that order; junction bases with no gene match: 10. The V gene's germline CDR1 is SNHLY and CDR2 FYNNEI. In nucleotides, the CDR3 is TGTGCCAGCAGTGCCGGGACTAGGGGCACGGATGAGCAGTTCTTC. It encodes CASSAGTRGTDEQFF.

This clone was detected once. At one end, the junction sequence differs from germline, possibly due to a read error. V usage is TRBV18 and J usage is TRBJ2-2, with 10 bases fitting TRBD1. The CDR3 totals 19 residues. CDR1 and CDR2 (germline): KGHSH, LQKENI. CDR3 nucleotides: TGTGCTAGCTCACCCTGGACAGGGGGGACGTTCGCGAACACCGGGGAGCTGTTTTTT. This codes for CASSPWTGGTFANTGELFF.

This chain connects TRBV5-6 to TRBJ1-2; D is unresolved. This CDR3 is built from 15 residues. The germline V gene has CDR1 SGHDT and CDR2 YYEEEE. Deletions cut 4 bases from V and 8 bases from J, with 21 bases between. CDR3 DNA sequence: TGTGCCAGCAGCCCGGTCAAGGAGTTCTCGCGGGGCTACACCTTC. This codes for CASSPVKEFSRGYTF.

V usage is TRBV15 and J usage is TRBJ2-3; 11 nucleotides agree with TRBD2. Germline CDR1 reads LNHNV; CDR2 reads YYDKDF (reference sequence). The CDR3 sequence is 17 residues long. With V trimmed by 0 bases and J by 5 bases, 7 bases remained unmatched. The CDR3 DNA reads TGTGCCACCAGCAGAGATAAACTAGCGGGGGTGGAAGATACGCAGTATTTT. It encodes CATSRDKLAGVEDTQYF.

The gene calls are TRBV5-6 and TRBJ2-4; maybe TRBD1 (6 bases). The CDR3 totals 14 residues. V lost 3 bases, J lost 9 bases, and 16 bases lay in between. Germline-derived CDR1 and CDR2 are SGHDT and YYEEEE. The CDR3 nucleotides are TGTGCCAGCAGCTCGTACAGGGAAGGGGGCATTCAGTACTTC. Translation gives CASSSYREGGIQYF.

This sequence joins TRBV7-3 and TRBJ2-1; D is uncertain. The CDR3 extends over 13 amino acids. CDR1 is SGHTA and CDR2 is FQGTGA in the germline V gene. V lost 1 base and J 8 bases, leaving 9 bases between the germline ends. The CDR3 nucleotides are TGTGCCAGCAGCTTAAATGGAGAGGATGAGCAGTTCTTC. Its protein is CASSLNGEDEQFF.

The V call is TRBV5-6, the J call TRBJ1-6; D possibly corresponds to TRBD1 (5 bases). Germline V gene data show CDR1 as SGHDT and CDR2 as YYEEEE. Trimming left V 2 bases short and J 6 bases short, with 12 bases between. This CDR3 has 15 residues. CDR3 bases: TGTGCCAGCAGCTTCATGGGTCAGGGTAATTCACCCCTCCACTTT. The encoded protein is CASSFMGQGNSPLHF.

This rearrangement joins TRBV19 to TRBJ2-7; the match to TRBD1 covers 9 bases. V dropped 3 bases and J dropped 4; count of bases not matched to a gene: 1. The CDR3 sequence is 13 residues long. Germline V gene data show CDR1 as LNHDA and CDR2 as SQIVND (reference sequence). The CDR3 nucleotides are TGTGCCAGTAGTATGACAGGGGGGTACGAGCAGTACTTC. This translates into CASSMTGGYEQYF. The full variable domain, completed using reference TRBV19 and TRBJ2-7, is DGGITQSPKYLFRKEGQNVTLSCEQNLNHDAMYWYRQDPGQGLRLIYYSQIVNDFQKGDIAEGYSVSREKKESFPLTVTSAQKNPTAFYLCASSMTGGYEQYFGPGTRLTVT.

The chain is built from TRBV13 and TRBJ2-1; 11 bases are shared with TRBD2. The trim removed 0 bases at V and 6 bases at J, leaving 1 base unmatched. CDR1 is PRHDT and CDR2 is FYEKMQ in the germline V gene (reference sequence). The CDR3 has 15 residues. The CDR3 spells CASSLGLAGGNEQFF. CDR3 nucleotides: TGTGCCAGCAGCTTAGGCCTAGCGGGGGGCAATGAGCAGTTCTTC.

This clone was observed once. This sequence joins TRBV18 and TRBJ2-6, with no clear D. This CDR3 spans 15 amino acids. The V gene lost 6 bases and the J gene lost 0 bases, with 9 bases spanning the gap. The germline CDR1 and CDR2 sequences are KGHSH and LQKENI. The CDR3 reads CASSRVNSGANVLTF. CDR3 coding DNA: TGTGCCAGCTCCCGCGTCAACTCTGGGGCCAACGTCCTGACTTTC.

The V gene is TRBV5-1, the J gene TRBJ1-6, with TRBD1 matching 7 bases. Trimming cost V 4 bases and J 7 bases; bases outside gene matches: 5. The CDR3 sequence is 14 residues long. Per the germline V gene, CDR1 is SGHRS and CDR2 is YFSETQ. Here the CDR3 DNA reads TGCGCCAGCAGCCGTACAGGGGACAATTCACCCCTCCACTTT. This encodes CASSRTGDNSPLHF.